These 17 T cell receptor beta chains share one sample of origin, sequenced in a study of regulatory T cells in long-lasting Graves disease. Library construction for TCR beta used iRepertoire HTBI primers and Arm-PCR of CDR3 regions. TCRdb called the multiplex PCR reads again in MiXCR, with one record for every CDR3 protein. The sample yields approximately 400,000 distinct CDR3 sequences, 15% to 17% seen once. Specified time point: newly diagnosed GD, antithyroid drugs for less than 3 months. Scientists built the TCR library using RNA that was extracted from PBMCs. This specimen was peripheral blood mononuclear cells (PBMCs), taken at new diagnosis, from a patient treated with antithyroid drugs. Source of these receptors: a female donor with Graves disease.

There are many counts of this clonotype. This chain links TRBV7-9 with TRBJ2-3; D unclear. CDR1 is SEHNR and CDR2 is FQNEAQ in the germline V gene (reference sequence). The CDR3 spans 13 residues. Trimming stripped 1 base from V and 4 bases from J, with 6 bases between. In DNA form, the CDR3 reads TGTGCCAGCAGCTTAGTTTTGGCAGATACGCAGTATTTT. This codes for CASSLVLADTQYF.

Many counts were recorded for this clonotype. CDR3 region: CASSSASSGRGNIQYF. CDR3 nucleotide sequence: TGTGCCAGCAGCTCGGCCTCTAGCGGGAGGGGAAACATTCAGTACTTC. The chain links TRBV7-2 to TRBJ2-4, with 12 bases identical to TRBD2. Germline V gene sequence: CDR1 SGHTA, CDR2 FQGNSA. The CDR3 consists of 16 residues. V lost 4 bases, J lost 6 bases, and 7 bases stayed unmatched.

The V and J genes are TRBV14 and TRBJ1-4, with D perhaps TRBD1 (6 bases). V was clipped by 0 bases and J by 8 bases, with 19 bases between them. This CDR3 is 17 amino acids long. Germline CDR1 reads SGHDN; CDR2 reads FVKESK. As DNA, the CDR3 is TGTGCCAGCAGCCAAGATATCAGGGGTTCCTGGAAGGAAAAACTGTTTTTT. Its translation: CASSQDIRGSWKEKLFF.

This clonotype was recorded at least ten times. The chain recombines TRBV2 with TRBJ1-5, with D hard to call. The V end lost 0 bases, the J end lost 7 bases, and 7 bases lay between the germline ends. The CDR3 spans 13 residues. Germline V gene sequence: CDR1 SNHLY, CDR2 FYNNEI. This CDR3 reads CASSEAGIQPQHF. In DNA, the CDR3 is TGTGCCAGCAGTGAAGCAGGGATCCAGCCCCAGCATTTT.

In DNA, the CDR3 is TGCGCCAGCAGCCAACTAGCGGGAGGCACCGGGGAGCTGTTTTTT. As protein: CASSQLAGGTGELFF. J is TRBJ2-2 and V is TRBV4-3; TRBD2 matches 11 bases. This CDR3 has 15 amino acids. Germline lookup yields CDR1 LGHNA and CDR2 YSLEER. V lost 2 bases to trimming and J lost 4 bases; unmatched junction nucleotides: 0.

This clonotype has at least ten counts. The chain has TRBV6-9 and TRBJ1-2; weak D call: TRBD1 (6 bases). Germline V lookup: CDR1 MNHGY, CDR2 SVAAGI. Trimming stripped 3 bases from V and 5 bases from J, with 19 bases between. The CDR3 contains 16 residues. The CDR3 loop reads CASSYSGQGTRYGYTF. The CDR3 nucleotides are TGTGCCAGCAGTTACTCCGGCCAGGGGACACGATATGGCTACACCTTC.

This clonotype was observed a few times. V is TRBV30 and J is TRBJ1-5; tentatively, D is TRBD1 (5 bases). The V gene's germline CDR1 is GTSNPN and CDR2 SVGIG (reference sequence). This CDR3 comprises 15 residues. The V gene lost 4 bases and the J gene lost 0 bases, with 13 bases spanning the gap. CDR3: CAWTMGGNSNQPQHF. The DNA of the CDR3 is TGTGCCTGGACAATGGGGGGTAATAGCAATCAGCCCCAGCATTTT.

V is TRBV10-3 and J is TRBJ1-5; D not certain. Trimming took 0 bases from V and 10 from J, leaving 16 bases between them. Per the germline V gene, CDR1 is ENHRY and CDR2 is SYGVKD. The CDR3 covers 15 residues. This CDR3 is CAISESFGFLSPQHF. The CDR3 DNA sequence: TGTGCCATCAGTGAGTCGTTCGGGTTTTTATCACCCCAGCATTTT.

The chain joins TRBV7-2 to TRBJ2-3; D is ambiguous. Germline V gene data show CDR1 as SGHTA and CDR2 as FQGNSA. Trimming cost V 3 bases and J 0 bases, with 7 bases left between them. This CDR3 contains 14 residues. CDR3 DNA sequence: TGTGCCAGCAGCTTTCAGCCGAGCACAGATACGCAGTATTTT. Its protein product is CASSFQPSTDTQYF.

This clonotype was seen repeatedly, ten times or more. This chain uses TRBV27 with TRBJ1-2; 10 bases are shared with TRBD1. CDR3 length: 13 residues. CDR1 MNHEY and CDR2 SMNVEV come from the germline V gene (reference sequence). The ends lost 1 base at V and 7 bases at J; junction bases unmatched: 0. The CDR3 DNA follows: TGTGCCAGCAGTTTATGGGACAGGGGTGGCTACACCTTC. It is translated as CASSLWDRGGYTF.

This clonotype has a handful of counts. This chain connects TRBV19 to TRBJ1-1; TRBD1 matches at 8 bases. The CDR3 is 13 residues long. In germline, CDR1 is LNHDA, CDR2 SQIVND (reference sequence). V lost 10 bases and J lost 6; bases outside the gene matches: 10. The CDR3 bases are TGTGCCACCGGGGGGACAGGAGGCTCTGAAGCTTTCTTT. Amino acid sequence: CATGGTGGSEAFF. The whole variable domain, remainder taken from reference TRBV19 and TRBJ1-1, is DGGITQSPKYLFRKEGQNVTLSCEQNLNHDAMYWYRQDPGQGLRLIYYSQIVNDFQKGDIAEGYSVSREKKESFPLTVTSAQKNPTAFYLCATGGTGGSEAFFGQGTRLTVV.

There are many counts of this clonotype. The chain carries TRBV3-1 and TRBJ2-7, with a weak D call TRBD2 (5 bases). The germline V gene has CDR1 LGHDT and CDR2 YNNKEL (reference sequence). The CDR3 length is 15 residues. The V end was cut by 7 bases, the J end by 2 bases, with 18 bases between. The CDR3 DNA is TGTGCCAGCACCCCATCGCGGGTTGGACCCTACGAGCAGTACTTC. This codes for CASTPSRVGPYEQYF.

This clonotype was recorded at least ten times. V usage is TRBV28 and J usage is TRBJ2-7; D is perhaps TRBD2 (5 bases). Germline V lookup: CDR1 MDHEN, CDR2 SYDVKM. V lost 3 bases, J lost 2 bases, and 14 bases lay in between. CDR3 length: 15 amino acids. CDR3 sequence reads: CASSFKEGGPYEQYF. CDR3 coding DNA: TGTGCCAGCAGTTTTAAAGAAGGAGGCCCCTACGAGCAGTACTTC.

There are a few counts of this clonotype. CDR3 region: CASSPLSDQPQHF. The CDR3 bases are TGTGCCAGCAGCCCCTTAAGCGACCAGCCCCAGCATTTT. V usage is TRBV12-3 or TRBV12-4 and J usage is TRBJ1-5; unclear D gene. V was clipped by 6 bases and J by 7 bases, with 13 bases between them. CDR3 length: 13 amino acids.

This clonotype showed up many times. The chain joins TRBV5-6 to TRBJ1-3; TRBD1 agrees at 9 bases. Germline CDR1 is SGHDT and CDR2 is YYEEEE. Unmatched junction bases numbered 7, after V lost 3 bases and J lost 3 bases. The CDR3 spans 16 residues. The chain's CDR3 is CASSYGTGTVGNTIYF. CDR3 nucleotide sequence: TGTGCCAGCAGCTACGGGACAGGGACAGTTGGAAACACCATATATTTT.

The genes are TRBV7-9 and TRBJ1-2, with D unclear. This CDR3 has 15 residues. Germline CDR1 SEHNR, CDR2 FQNEAQ (reference sequence). V gave up 2 bases and J gave up 2 bases, with 12 bases separating them. This CDR3 reads CASSLTPLENYGYTF. The CDR3 DNA reads as TGTGCCAGCAGCTTAACCCCTCTTGAAAACTATGGCTACACCTTC.

This clonotype was recorded many times. The chain is built from TRBV7-6 and TRBJ1-4; the D gene is possibly TRBD1 (6 bases). The V gene lost 5 bases and the J gene lost 11 bases, with 15 bases spanning the gap. This CDR3 comprises 13 residues. Germline assignment: CDR1 SGHVS and CDR2 FNYEAQ. The CDR3, as DNA: TGTGCCAGCAGCCCAGGGGATAGGGGGAAACTGTTTTTT. Translating it yields CASSPGDRGKLFF.